The 26 T cell receptor beta chains presented below share a single source sample, sequenced in a study of blood T cell repertoires in COVID-19. The table came from immunoSEQ multiplex PCR; TCRdb's copy has only in-frame clones and leaves some out. The table includes about 85,000 clones, approximately 89% detected once. The sequenced material came from peripheral blood. The origin of the receptors is a man in his fifties with acute or convalescent COVID-19.

This chain connects TRBV6-5 to TRBJ2-5; the match to TRBD2 covers 7 bases. V lost 6 bases, J lost 4 bases, and 8 bases stayed unmatched. Germline V gene data show CDR1 as MNHEY and CDR2 as SVGAGI. This CDR3 spans 14 amino acids. The DNA for the CDR3 is TGTGCCAGCAGATCTAGCGGCCCGATAGAGACCCAGTACTTC. This gives the protein CASRSSGPIETQYF.

This chain connects TRBV19 to TRBJ1-5, with a tentative D call TRBD1 (6 bases). V shed 1 base and J shed 3 bases, with 13 bases lying between them. The CDR3 covers 16 residues. The germline V gene has CDR1 LNHDA and CDR2 SQIVND (reference sequence). The CDR3 sequence: CASSIASGVTNQPQHF. The CDR3 coding sequence is TGTGCCAGTAGTATAGCGTCAGGGGTTACCAATCAGCCCCAGCATTTT.

CDR3 bases: TGTGCCAGCAGCCAAGCGAACCGACAGGGGGCTGGGGGCTACACCTTC. Amino acid sequence: CASSQANRQGAGGYTF. The rearrangement joins TRBV3-1 (or the pseudogene TRBV3-2) to TRBJ1-2; 10 bases are a match to TRBD1. Germline V gene sequence: CDR1 LGHDT, CDR2 YNNKEL (reference sequence). The CDR3 runs to 16 residues. The V segment lost 1 base and the J segment 8 bases; nucleotides outside the gene matches: 10.

CDR3 sequence reads: CASSLEGSSGRNTF. The CDR3, as DNA: TGCGCCAGCAGCTTGGAGGGCTCCTCAGGGAGGAACACCTTC. This sequence joins TRBV5-1 and TRBJ1-2, with a tentative D call TRBD1 (5 bases). V was clipped by 0 bases and J by 12 bases, with 18 bases between them. The CDR3 runs 14 residues. Germline values: CDR1 SGHRS, CDR2 YFSETQ.

The rearrangement joins TRBV7-9 to TRBJ2-2, with 8 bases fitting TRBD2. Losses at the gene ends were 5 bases for V and 7 bases for J; bases not matched to a gene: 6. Germline CDR1 and CDR2: SEHNR and FQNEAQ (reference sequence). The CDR3 sequence is 14 residues long. CDR3 in DNA: TGTGCCAGCAGCATAGGACTAGCAGGCGGGGAGCTGTTTTTT. Protein product: CASSIGLAGGELFF.

CDR3 protein: CASRPAGASGATDTQYF. Here the CDR3 DNA reads TGTGCCAGCAGACCCGCAGGGGCTAGCGGGGCTACCGATACGCAGTATTTT. The genes are TRBV28 and TRBJ2-3; the match to TRBD2 covers 9 bases. V was pared by 6 bases and J by 6 bases, with 16 bases of the junction left unmatched. CDR1 MDHEN and CDR2 SYDVKM come from the germline V gene. CDR3 size: 17 residues.

This clone was seen only once. The rearrangement uses TRBV2 and TRBJ2-1, with TRBD1 identical over 10 bases. This CDR3 contains 20 residues. V was clipped by 7 bases and J by 0 bases; unmatched bases: 18. Germline V gene lookup returns CDR1 SNHLY and CDR2 FYNNEI. The CDR3: CASILGGQGRLKSSYNEQFF. The CDR3 nucleotides read TGTGCCAGCATCTTGGGGGGACAGGGGCGCCTGAAAAGCTCCTACAATGAGCAGTTCTTC. Using reference TRBV2 and TRBJ2-1 for the parts outside the CDR3, the full variable domain is EPEVTQTPSHQVTQMGQEVILRCVPISNHLYFYWYRQILGQKVEFLVSFYNNEISEKSEIFDDQFSVERPDGSNFTLKIRSTKLEDSAMYFCASILGGQGRLKSSYNEQFFGPGTRLTVL.

The chain is built from TRBV7-9 and TRBJ1-5, with a weak D call TRBD1 (5 bases). This CDR3 contains 14 residues. V was clipped by 1 base and J by 5 bases, with 9 bases between them. Per the germline V gene, CDR1 is SEHNR and CDR2 is FQNEAQ (reference sequence). The CDR3 region is CASSLVGQHQPQHF. The DNA of the CDR3 is TGTGCCAGCAGCTTAGTGGGGCAGCATCAGCCCCAGCATTTT.

The DNA of the CDR3 is TGTGTCAGAAGCCCAACCGGGACTAGCGGGAACTACAATGAGCAGTTCTTC. This gives the protein CVRSPTGTSGNYNEQFF. V and J are TRBV7-5 and TRBJ2-1; no check of the table's D call, TRBD2, against the DNA was made. TRBV7-5 is a pseudogene locus. The CDR3 loop spans 17 amino acids.

This chain uses TRBV11-1 with TRBJ2-3; 7 bases map to TRBD2. Germline V gene sequence: CDR1 SGHAT, CDR2 FQDESV (reference sequence). The J segment lost 5 bases and the V segment lost 5 bases, leaving 10 bases of the junction unmatched. CDR3 length: 15 residues. The CDR3 bases are TGTGCCAGCAGCCTAAGTGCGGGAGCTATAGATACGCAGTATTTT. This encodes CASSLSAGAIDTQYF.

The chain employs TRBV7-8 and TRBJ1-1; 10 bases fit TRBD1. This CDR3 region has 16 residues. Looked up from germline, CDR1 is SGHVS and CDR2 is FQNEAQ. The V and J ends lost 5 bases and 5 bases, in that order; junction bases with no gene match: 11. The CDR3 nucleotides read TGTGCCAGCAGCCCGAGACAGGGGGCCAGGGAGACTGAAGCTTTCTTT. Its protein is CASSPRQGARETEAFF.

The chain links TRBV19 to TRBJ1-6, with 8 bases that match TRBD1. CDR3 length: 15 amino acids. V gave up 1 base and J gave up 8 bases; unmatched junction bases: 4. Per germline, CDR1 LNHDA and CDR2 SQIVND (reference sequence). CDR3 loop: CASSIGQGWDSPLHF. DNA of the CDR3: TGTGCCAGTAGTATAGGACAGGGGTGGGATTCACCCCTCCACTTT.

V is TRBV6-5 and J is TRBJ2-2; 7 bases line up with TRBD1. J was trimmed by 7 bases and V by 5 bases; bases with no gene match: 7. The CDR3 is 14 residues long. CDR1 and CDR2 (germline): MNHEY, SVGAGI. The CDR3 here is CASSPTGFGGELFF. Here the CDR3 DNA reads TGTGCCAGCAGTCCGACAGGGTTCGGCGGGGAGCTGTTTTTT.

This chain links TRBV12-5 with TRBJ2-3; 14 bases match TRBD2. From germline, CDR1 is LGHNT and CDR2 FRNRAP. V lost 2 bases to trimming and J lost 6 bases; unmatched junction nucleotides: 7. The CDR3 has 17 residues. This chain's CDR3 is CASGLKTSGGAGDTQYF. CDR3 bases: TGTGCTAGTGGTTTGAAGACTAGCGGGGGGGCCGGGGATACGCAGTATTTT.

This sequence joins TRBV10-3 and TRBJ1-1, with D perhaps matching TRBD1 (5 bases). Trimming cost V 11 bases and J 1 base, with 14 bases left between them. The CDR3 is 13 residues long. From germline, CDR1 is ENHRY and CDR2 SYGVKD. The DNA for the CDR3 is TGTGCCGGTACAGGAACGGGGAACACTGAAGCTTTCTTT. Translated: CAGTGTGNTEAFF.

CDR3 in DNA: TGCGCCAGCAGCTTGACTAGCGGGAGGGCCTGGGTCGAGCAGTACTTC. Its translation: CASSLTSGRAWVEQYF. The chain links TRBV5-1 to TRBJ2-7; 13 bases fit TRBD2. V shed 1 base and J 6 bases; nucleotides not matched to a gene: 7. CDR3 size: 16 residues. The germline CDR1 and CDR2 sequences are SGHRS and YFSETQ.

This chain connects TRBV28 to TRBJ2-7; 11 nucleotides agree with TRBD2. This CDR3 is 14 amino acids long. Germline V lookup: CDR1 MDHEN, CDR2 SYDVKM. With 5 bases clipped from V and 2 bases from J, the junction kept 2 bases outside the gene matches. This chain's CDR3 is CASSRLAGTYEQYF. Here the CDR3 DNA reads TGTGCCAGCAGTCGACTAGCGGGAACCTACGAGCAGTACTTC.

V gene TRBV5-4 combines with J gene TRBJ2-5, with TRBD1 as a possible D gene (5 bases). Looked up from germline, CDR1 is SGHNT and CDR2 is YYREEE (reference sequence). V dropped 0 bases and J dropped 5 bases, with 14 bases sitting between them. This CDR3 is 15 amino acids long. DNA for the CDR3: TGTGCCAGCAGCTTGGGACAGACTCGTATGGAGACCCAGTACTTC. It encodes CASSLGQTRMETQYF.

The chain employs TRBV19 and TRBJ2-6, with TRBD2 identical over 9 bases. Trimming cost V 7 bases and J 0 bases; bases outside gene matches: 10. This CDR3 comprises 18 residues. CDR1 and CDR2 from the germline V gene are LNHDA and SQIVND (reference sequence). The CDR3 DNA reads as TGTGCCAGTACCAATAGAGGCGGGAGGGTCTCTGGGGCCAACGTCCTGACTTTC. It codes for CASTNRGGRVSGANVLTF.

The chain combines TRBV20-1 with TRBJ2-2; TRBD2 is a possible D gene (6 bases). The germline gives CDR1 DFQATT, CDR2 SNEGSKA (reference sequence). Trimming left V 3 bases short and J 6 bases short, with 11 bases between. There are 13 residues in the CDR3. The CDR3 region is CSASVGGAGELFF. The CDR3, as DNA: TGCAGTGCTAGTGTCGGGGGAGCCGGGGAGCTGTTTTTT.

The chain recombines TRBV7-3 with TRBJ2-2; the D gene is possibly TRBD1 (6 bases). This CDR3 is built from 17 residues. Germline V gives CDR1 SGHTA, CDR2 FQGTGA. Trimming took 5 bases from V and 4 from J, leaving 20 bases between them. The CDR3 DNA reads as TGTGCCAGCAGCCAGGACAGTTCAATTACGTCCACCGGGGAGCTGTTTTTT. This translates into CASSQDSSITSTGELFF.

Concerning this clone itself: The junction departs from the called germline gene at one end, perhaps through a read error. V and J are TRBV4-2 and TRBJ1-5, with 8 bases matching TRBD1. Looked up from germline, CDR1 is LGHNA and CDR2 is YNFKEQ. The CDR3 is 16 amino acids. CDR3 sequence: CASSEDPTGGSQPQHF. DNA for the CDR3: TGTGCCAGCAGCGAAGACCCCACAGGGGGAAGTCAGCCCCAGCATTTT.

The chain has TRBV11-1 and TRBJ1-2; D call uncertain. This CDR3 contains 16 residues. Trimming took off 1 base at V and 4 bases at J, with 16 bases between the two ends. Germline V CDR1 and CDR2: SGHAT, FQDESV (reference sequence). The CDR3 nucleotides are TGTGCCAGCAGCTTAGAGCCGGGATCGGAGACCTATGGCTACACCTTC. It is translated as CASSLEPGSETYGYTF. Looking up the rest from reference TRBV11-1 and TRBJ1-2 gives the full variable domain: EAEVAQSPRYKITEKSQAVAFWCDPISGHATLYWYRQILGQGPELLVQFQDESVVDDSQLPKDRFSAERLKGVDSTLKIQPAELGDSAMYLCASSLEPGSETYGYTFGSGTRLTVV.

This chain links TRBV24-1 with TRBJ2-1; 7 bases map to TRBD2. This CDR3 is 13 amino acids long. Germline V gene lookup returns CDR1 KGHDR and CDR2 SFDVKD. Losses at the gene ends were 4 bases for V and 10 bases for J; bases not matched to a gene: 6. The CDR3 DNA follows: TGTGCCACCAGTGACCCCCTAGCGGAGGAGCAGTTCTTC. The encoded protein is CATSDPLAEEQFF.

This chain uses TRBV6-6 with TRBJ2-7; D possibly corresponds to TRBD2 (7 bases). CDR1 and CDR2 from the germline V gene are MNHNY and SVGAGI (reference sequence). The CDR3 runs 14 residues. Trimming left V 4 bases short and J 3 bases short, with 13 bases between. The CDR3 spells CASSSTGGGYEQYV. The CDR3, as DNA: TGTGCCAGCAGTTCAACGGGGGGCGGCTACGAGCAGTACGTC.

This clone has more than one count but fewer than ten. Distinct nucleotide sequences in the sample also encode this CDR3. The V gene is TRBV7-2, the J gene TRBJ1-1; D is undetermined. Per the germline V gene, CDR1 is SGHTA and CDR2 is FQGNSA. The CDR3 consists of 13 residues. V was pared by 2 bases and J by 6 bases, with 10 bases between. The CDR3 nucleotides are TGTGCCAGCAGCTTATCTCGGGTTGCTGAAGCTTTCTTT. It is translated as CASSLSRVAEAFF.